This T cell receptor beta chain was captured by sequencing in a study of regulatory T cells in long-lasting Graves disease. Broader study findings: Clonotypes that were public and shared totalled 2,741 in persistent patients versus 750 to 1,000 in new patients. Owing to a sample size that was small, accuracy may have been reduced.

This clonotype was picked up many times. Its target is not known. V lost 6 bases and J 1 base, leaving 15 bases between the germline ends. The CDR3 covers 15 residues. Per the germline V gene, CDR1 is SNHLY and CDR2 is FYNNEI. Noted time point: persistent/refractory GD, antithyroid drugs over 5 years with positive TRAb. RNA extracted from PBMCs served as the sequencing template. An endocrinology department in Xi'an, China, supplied the patients. Arm-PCR of CDR3 regions with iRepertoire HTBI primers generated TCR beta libraries. TCRdb itself ran the multiplex PCR reads through MiXCR, one entry per CDR3 protein. Of 600,000 to 850,000 distinct CDR3 sequences listed, 25% to 35% were seen once; the top ten hold under 55%.

The V and J genes are TRBV2 and TRBJ1-1; D remains ambiguous. This TCR was recovered from a female donor with Graves disease. The sequenced sample was peripheral blood mononuclear cells (PBMCs), obtained when the disease was refractory, from a patient treated with antithyroid drugs. The CDR3 DNA sequence: TGTGCCAGCAGGGGATTGGGGATGAAGAACACTGAAGCTTTCTTT. Translation gives CASRGLGMKNTEAFF.